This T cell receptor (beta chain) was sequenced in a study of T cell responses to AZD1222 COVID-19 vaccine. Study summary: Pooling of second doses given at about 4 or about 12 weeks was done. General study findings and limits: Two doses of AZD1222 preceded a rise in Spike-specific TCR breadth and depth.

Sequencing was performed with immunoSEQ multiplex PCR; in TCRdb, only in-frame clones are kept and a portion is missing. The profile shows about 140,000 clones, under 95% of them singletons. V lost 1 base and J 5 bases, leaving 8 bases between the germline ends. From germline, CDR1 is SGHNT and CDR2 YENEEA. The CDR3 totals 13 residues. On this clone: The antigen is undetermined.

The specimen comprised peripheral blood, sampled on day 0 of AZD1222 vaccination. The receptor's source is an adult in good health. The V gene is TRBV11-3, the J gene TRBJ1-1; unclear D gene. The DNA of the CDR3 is TGTGCCAGCAGCTTAGGCCGGGGTACTGAAGCTTTCTTT. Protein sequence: CASSLGRGTEAFF.